The 21 T cell receptor beta chains presented below share a single source sample, sequenced in a study of human T cells and chemical hapten exposure. The time point denotes: patch test 1, 2 weeks after DPC sensitization. The treatment denotes: therapeutic diphenylcyclopropenone sensitization with weekly scalp DPC. TCRdb independently ran MiXCR on the RACE reads; one entry per CDR3 protein. The sample records around 71,000 distinct CDR3 sequences, more than 8% being singletons. The input for sequencing was whole blood, taken in connection with sensitization to the hapten diphenylcyclopropenone (DPC). All receptors derive from a woman in her thirties or forties with alopecia areata. Some clones in this sample may be carry-over from other donors' samples.

A note on this clonotype: A read error may explain this, as a much larger clone is one base away. The chain uses TRBV28 and TRBJ1-1; TRBD1 agrees at 8 bases. Germline lookup yields CDR1 MDHEN and CDR2 SYDVKM. CDR3 length: 14 amino acids. Here the CDR3 DNA reads TGTGTCAGCGGGACAGGTATATGGAACACTGAAGCTTTCTTT. Translation: CVSGTGIWNTEAFF.

This clonotype was found a few times. The rearrangement uses TRBV6-2 or TRBV6-3 and TRBJ1-5; possibly TRBD1 for D (5 bases). Trimming took 4 bases from V and 3 from J, leaving 22 bases between them. CDR1 MNHEY and CDR2 SVGEGT come from the germline V gene. CDR3 size: 18 residues. CDR3 protein: CASSSPFQGKHSNQPQHF. CDR3 in DNA: TGTGCCAGCAGTTCCCCTTTTCAGGGAAAACACTCCAATCAGCCCCAGCATTTT.

Many counts were recorded for this clonotype. This rearrangement joins TRBV6-5 to TRBJ1-4, with D tentatively TRBD1 (6 bases). Germline CDR1 MNHEY, CDR2 SVGAGI. This CDR3 is 16 amino acids long. V lost 2 bases and J 8 bases, leaving 18 bases between the germline ends. In DNA, the CDR3 is TGTGCCAGCAGTTACCGGAACAGGGCCCCTCGCGAAAAACTGTTTTTT. Protein sequence: CASSYRNRAPREKLFF.

The genes are TRBV2 and TRBJ1-1; no reliable D call. There are 13 residues in the CDR3. Trimming took 4 bases from V and 0 from J, leaving 6 bases between them. Germline CDR1 is SNHLY and CDR2 is FYNNEI. CDR3 bases: TGTGCCAGCAGTGCAGAAATGAACACTGAAGCTTTCTTT. It codes for CASSAEMNTEAFF.

At least ten counts were recorded for this clonotype. CDR3 bases: TGTGCCAGCAGCGTAGACATACCTCCTAGCGGGGGCTATACGCAGTATTTT. This encodes CASSVDIPPSGGYTQYF. The chain couples TRBV9 to TRBJ2-3; TRBD2 matches 10 bases. In germline, CDR1 is SGDLS, CDR2 YYNGEE. V was clipped by 0 bases and J by 7 bases; unmatched bases: 11. This CDR3 is built from 17 residues.

The V call is TRBV6-4, the J call TRBJ1-5; D not certain. In germline, CDR1 is MRHNA, CDR2 SNTAGT. The CDR3 has 13 residues. V lost 3 bases, J lost 1 base, and 4 bases lay in between. The CDR3 DNA reads as TGTGCCAGCAGTGAGTACAGCAATCAGCCCCAGCATTTT. It codes for CASSEYSNQPQHF.

This clonotype has more than one count but fewer than ten. This CDR3 reads CASSYSRDEQYF. The CDR3 DNA reads as TGTGCCAGCAGTTACAGCAGGGACGAGCAGTACTTC. V is TRBV6-5 and J is TRBJ2-7, with D tentatively TRBD1 (5 bases). V shed 2 bases and J shed 5 bases, with 7 bases lying between them. Germline V lookup: CDR1 MNHEY, CDR2 SVGAGI. The CDR3 is 12 residues long.

This rearrangement joins TRBV2 to TRBJ2-7; TRBD1 matches 8 bases. V lost 8 bases and J lost 1; bases outside the gene matches: 7. The CDR3 runs to 14 residues. In germline, CDR1 is SNHLY, CDR2 FYNNEI. The chain's CDR3 is CASFQDRASYEQYF. DNA of the CDR3: TGTGCCAGCTTCCAGGACAGGGCGTCCTACGAGCAGTACTTC.

The chain recombines TRBV27 with TRBJ2-7; no clear D. From germline, CDR1 is MNHEY and CDR2 SMNVEV (reference sequence). Trimming left V 4 bases short and J 1 base short, with 8 bases between. This CDR3 spans 13 amino acids. CDR3 sequence: CASSYRNSYEQYF. CDR3 DNA: TGTGCCAGCAGTTACCGAAATTCCTACGAGCAGTACTTC.

This clonotype was detected only a few times. The chain has TRBV6-2 or TRBV6-3 and TRBJ2-7; 10 bases fit TRBD2. The CDR3 consists of 15 residues. CDR1 MNHEY and CDR2 SVGEGT come from the germline V gene. The V segment lost 4 bases and the J segment 2 bases; nucleotides outside the gene matches: 5. The CDR3 nucleotides are TGTGCCAGCAGTTTTACTAGCGGGACTCCCTACGAGCAGTACTTC. As protein: CASSFTSGTPYEQYF.

This clonotype has ten or more counts. The chain has TRBV3-1 and TRBJ1-4, with D uncertain. The germline V gene encodes CDR1 LGHDT and CDR2 YNNKEL (reference sequence). This CDR3 region has 15 residues. V gave up 4 bases and J gave up 6 bases, with 15 bases separating them. The CDR3 spells CASSPRRKKDEKLFF. The CDR3 bases are TGTGCCAGCAGCCCGAGACGGAAGAAGGATGAAAAACTGTTTTTT.

This chain joins TRBV11-2 and TRBJ2-7; 8 bases map to TRBD2. The CDR3 is made up of 15 amino acids. The germline gives CDR1 SGHAT, CDR2 FQNNGV. V trimming: 6 bases; J trimming: 3 bases; junction bases outside the gene matches: 10. The CDR3 coding sequence is TGTGCCAGCAGACCCCTGGGCGGGGGGTTCTACGAGCAGTACTTC. The encoded protein is CASRPLGGGFYEQYF.

This clonotype was observed many times. This chain uses TRBV2 with TRBJ1-3; D uncertain. The CDR3 sequence is 14 residues long. The V end was cut by 8 bases, the J end by 3 bases, with 14 bases between. CDR1 SNHLY and CDR2 FYNNEI come from the germline V gene. This chain's CDR3 is CASRPTLLGNTIYF. The CDR3 DNA follows: TGTGCCAGCCGGCCGACACTACTTGGAAACACCATATATTTT.

Ten or more counts support this clonotype. The chain uses TRBV7-6 and TRBJ1-2; the D is unclear. This CDR3 region has 14 residues. V lost 1 base, J lost 6 bases, and 12 bases lay in between. Germline assignment: CDR1 SGHVS and CDR2 FNYEAQ. Here the CDR3 DNA reads TGTGCCAGCAGCTTAGGCCAAGGGCGAGATGGCTACACCTTC. Protein product: CASSLGQGRDGYTF.

There are many counts of this clonotype. The chain couples TRBV4-1 to TRBJ2-3; TRBD2 aligns across 13 bases. Per germline, CDR1 MGHRA and CDR2 YSYEKL. This CDR3 is built from 17 residues. The ends lost 1 base at V and 6 bases at J; junction bases unmatched: 7. The CDR3 reads CASSQGAAGLAGDTQYF. Written as DNA, the CDR3 is TGCGCCAGCAGCCAAGGGGCCGCGGGACTAGCGGGGGATACGCAGTATTTT.

This clonotype came up a few times. V and J are TRBV29-1 and TRBJ1-5, with 7 nucleotides matching TRBD1. V lost 7 bases to trimming and J lost 0 bases; unmatched junction nucleotides: 6. Germline V gene data show CDR1 as SQVTM and CDR2 as ANQGSEA. The CDR3 runs to 14 residues. This chain's CDR3 is CSGNTGDSNQPQHF. The CDR3, as DNA: TGCAGCGGGAACACAGGGGATAGCAATCAGCCCCAGCATTTT.

This clonotype was counted between two and nine times. The V and J genes are TRBV19 and TRBJ1-5; D is unresolved. This CDR3 has 12 amino acids. V was cut by 5 bases and J by 3 bases, with 5 bases left in between. Germline V lookup: CDR1 LNHDA, CDR2 SQIVND (reference sequence). CDR3 in amino acids: CASSSDNQPQHF. CDR3 nucleotides: TGTGCCAGTAGTTCCGACAATCAGCCCCAGCATTTT.

This clonotype was observed a handful of times. The chain carries TRBV6-6 and TRBJ2-5, with TRBD2 matching over 9 bases. J lost 5 bases, V lost 4 bases, and 14 bases had no gene match. In germline, CDR1 is MNHNY, CDR2 SVGAGI (reference sequence). The CDR3 is made up of 17 amino acids. The CDR3 protein is CASSSRSLAGRRETQYF. The CDR3 region has the DNA TGTGCCAGCAGTTCCCGCAGCCTAGCGGGGAGGAGGGAGACCCAGTACTTC.

Many counts were recorded for this clonotype. The rearrangement uses TRBV3-2 and TRBJ2-1; the table assigns TRBD2, which was not confirmed against the DNA. TRBV3-2 is deemed a pseudogene. This CDR3 has 24 amino acids. The CDR3 spells CASSQVGGLAGGQGLRSSYNEQFF. CDR3 nucleotide sequence: TGTGCCAGCAGCCAAGTGGGTGGACTAGCGGGGGGCCAAGGCCTGAGGAGCTCCTACAATGAGCAGTTCTTC.

This clonotype came up many times. J is TRBJ1-1 and V is TRBV2; D is uncertain. The CDR3 totals 15 residues. The V gene's germline CDR1 is SNHLY and CDR2 FYNNEI. V lost 8 bases, J lost 0 bases, and 16 bases lay in between. CDR3 in amino acids: CASPGRREMNTEAFF. CDR3 in DNA: TGTGCCAGCCCGGGCCGACGGGAAATGAACACTGAAGCTTTCTTT.

This clonotype appeared a few times. The chain has TRBV6-6 and TRBJ2-5, with a weak D call TRBD2 (5 bases). Looked up from germline, CDR1 is MNHNY and CDR2 is SVGAGI (reference sequence). CDR3 length: 13 amino acids. Trimming stripped 5 bases from V and 7 bases from J, with 14 bases between. The CDR3 protein is CASSAIGERTQYF. CDR3 in DNA: TGTGCCAGCAGTGCTATCGGGGAGAGGACCCAGTACTTC.